Below are 22 T cell receptor beta chains sequenced from a single sample in a study of OX40 agonist ivuxolimab in advanced cancers. TCRdb's copy holds only in-frame clones and misses some; the assay was immunoSEQ multiplex PCR. The top ten clones hold approximately 7% of a sample with roughly 80,000 clones, over 70% of them seen once. This specimen consisted of CD4+ or CD8+ T cells sorted from blood, obtained in a trial of the OX40 agonist ivuxolimab. The receptors here all came from an adult with an advanced solid tumor such as melanoma, head and neck, liver or kidney cancer.

This chain links TRBV5-1 with TRBJ2-5, with D unresolved. The CDR3 loop spans 11 amino acids. Trimming took off 3 bases at V and 4 bases at J, with 4 bases between the two ends. From germline, CDR1 is SGHRS and CDR2 YFSETQ. The CDR3 region has the DNA TGCGCCAGCAGCTATAGAGAGACCCAGTACTTC. It codes for CASSYRETQYF.

This chain uses TRBV9 with TRBJ1-1; D gene uncertain. This CDR3 has 15 amino acids. V was pared by 3 bases and J by 2 bases, with 14 bases between. Germline V gene sequence: CDR1 SGDLS, CDR2 YYNGEE. Here the CDR3 DNA reads TGTGCCAGCAGCGCGACTGGACGTTCCAACACTGAAGCTTTCTTT. It yields the protein CASSATGRSNTEAFF.

The chain links TRBV5-4 to TRBJ1-1; D uncertain. The CDR3 covers 16 residues. Germline CDR1 reads SGHNT; CDR2 reads YYREEE (reference sequence). The V end lost 4 bases, the J end lost 0 bases, and 16 bases lay between the germline ends. The CDR3: CASSGPTRAMNTEAFF. CDR3 bases: TGTGCCAGCAGCGGGCCGACTCGTGCTATGAACACTGAAGCTTTCTTT.

This chain uses TRBV9 with TRBJ2-1, with no clear D. Trimming pared 4 bases from V and 9 bases from J, leaving 14 bases between. This CDR3 spans 13 amino acids. Germline V gene sequence: CDR1 SGDLS, CDR2 YYNGEE. CDR3 nucleotide sequence: TGTGCCAGCAGCTCCCGACCCTACGGTGAGCAGTTCTTC. Residues: CASSSRPYGEQFF.

The gene calls are TRBV6-1 and TRBJ2-5; no reliable D call. The germline V gene encodes CDR1 MNHNS and CDR2 SASEGT. The CDR3 is 12 residues long. The ends were cut back, 2 bases at V and 5 bases at J, with 6 bases in the middle. DNA for the CDR3: TGTGCCAGCAGTGAAATTCGGGAGACCCAGTACTTC. This translates into CASSEIRETQYF.

The CDR3: CASSPPLGRNTGELFF. The CDR3 nucleotides read TGTGCCAGCAGCCCCCCCTTGGGGCGGAACACCGGGGAGCTGTTTTTT. The V call is TRBV7-2, the J call TRBJ2-2; maybe TRBD1 (5 bases). CDR1 and CDR2 (germline): SGHTA, FQGNSA. V was shortened by 5 bases and J by 1 base, with 14 bases between the two germline ends. The CDR3 runs to 16 residues.

This sequence joins TRBV7-9 and TRBJ1-1, with D perhaps TRBD1 (5 bases). Trimming pared 5 bases from V and 5 bases from J, leaving 15 bases between. In germline, CDR1 is SEHNR, CDR2 FQNEAQ (reference sequence). The CDR3 totals 14 residues. The CDR3 nucleotides read TGTGCCAGCAGCCCAATATGGGGGGAGACTGAAGCTTTCTTT. As protein: CASSPIWGETEAFF.

The V gene is TRBV4-1, the J gene TRBJ1-4; D gene unclear. V was trimmed by 5 bases and J by 5 bases, leaving 12 bases between them. CDR3 length: 14 residues. In germline, CDR1 is MGHRA, CDR2 YSYEKL. The DNA for the CDR3 is TGCGCCAGCAGCAGAACCGGGTTCAATGAAAAACTGTTTTTT. It codes for CASSRTGFNEKLFF.

The rearrangement uses TRBV7-2 and TRBJ2-7; 11 positions agree with TRBD2. V lost 5 bases to trimming and J lost 1 base; unmatched junction nucleotides: 7. The V gene's germline CDR1 is SGHTA and CDR2 FQGNSA. The CDR3 length is 16 residues. The CDR3 reads CASSTRTSGPSYEQYF. In DNA, the CDR3 is TGTGCCAGCAGCACCCGGACTAGCGGGCCTTCCTACGAGCAGTACTTC.

CDR3 amino acids: CAISGVYNEQFF. Written as DNA, the CDR3 is TGTGCCATCAGTGGAGTTTACAATGAGCAGTTCTTC. This chain uses TRBV10-3 with TRBJ2-1, with D unresolved. Germline V lookup: CDR1 ENHRY, CDR2 SYGVKD. This CDR3 has 12 residues. Trimming removed 4 bases from V and 4 bases from J, with 5 bases in between.

The rearrangement links TRBV11-3 to TRBJ2-7; 7 bases agree with TRBD1. This CDR3 has 16 amino acids. Trimming cost V 5 bases and J 4 bases; bases outside gene matches: 14. Germline-derived CDR1 and CDR2 are SGHNT and YENEEA. The CDR3, as DNA: TGTGCCAGCAGCCCGGAGCGACAGGGAAGGAATTACGAGCAGTACTTC. Protein product: CASSPERQGRNYEQYF.

This clone appeared a few times. J is TRBJ2-1 and V is TRBV6-5; tentative D call: TRBD1 (6 bases). The germline CDR1 and CDR2 sequences are MNHEY and SVGAGI. V lost 8 bases to trimming and J lost 9 bases, with 20 bases between them. This CDR3 is built from 14 residues. CDR3 protein: CASSLRAGTSEQFF. Written as DNA, the CDR3 is TGTGCCAGCTCTCTCAGGGCAGGGACAAGTGAGCAGTTCTTC.

This clone was observed once. V gene TRBV18 combines with J gene TRBJ2-7; D is possibly TRBD1 or TRBD2 (5 bases each). Per the germline V gene, CDR1 is KGHSH and CDR2 is LQKENI. V lost 0 bases, J lost 2 bases, and 11 bases lay in between. The CDR3 spans 15 residues. Here the CDR3 DNA reads TGTGCCAGCTCACCACCGTGGGGGAACACCTACGAGCAGTACTTC. It yields the protein CASSPPWGNTYEQYF.

V gene TRBV9 combines with J gene TRBJ1-2, with D perhaps TRBD1 (5 bases). Germline V gene lookup returns CDR1 SGDLS and CDR2 YYNGEE. Trimming stripped 0 bases from V and 4 bases from J, with 13 bases between. The CDR3 contains 15 residues. The CDR3 loop is CASSVDGTGRYGYTF. In DNA, the CDR3 is TGTGCCAGCAGCGTAGACGGGACTGGCCGCTATGGCTACACCTTC.

The rearrangement uses TRBV27 and TRBJ1-1; perhaps TRBD1 as D (5 bases). The V end lost 5 bases, the J end lost 3 bases, and 10 bases lay between the germline ends. The CDR3 is made up of 13 amino acids. Germline V gives CDR1 MNHEY, CDR2 SMNVEV (reference sequence). The CDR3 loop is CASSPRGDTEAFF. The CDR3 DNA reads as TGTGCCAGCAGTCCGAGGGGAGACACTGAAGCTTTCTTT.

J is TRBJ1-1 and V is TRBV10-3; 7 bases align to TRBD1. This CDR3 has 14 amino acids. The J segment lost 0 bases and the V segment lost 5 bases, leaving 3 bases of the junction unmatched. Germline loops: CDR1 ENHRY, CDR2 SYGVKD. CDR3 sequence: CAISRTGLNTEAFF. CDR3 in DNA: TGTGCCATCAGTCGGACAGGCCTGAACACTGAAGCTTTCTTT.

CDR3 DNA: TGTGCCAGTAGTACCTCAGCGGGGGCGGGAATAGCCAAAAACATTCAGTACTTC. This sequence encodes CASSTSAGAGIAKNIQYF. The rearrangement links TRBV19 to TRBJ2-4; 8 positions match TRBD2. V gave up 4 bases and J gave up 0 bases; unmatched junction bases: 11. Per the germline V gene, CDR1 is LNHDA and CDR2 is SQIVND (reference sequence). CDR3 size: 18 residues.

The chain recombines TRBV6-5 with TRBJ1-6, with a possible D match to TRBD1 (6 bases). Germline CDR1 MNHEY, CDR2 SVGAGI. CDR3 size: 15 residues. The ends were cut back, 5 bases at V and 7 bases at J, with 15 bases in the middle. The CDR3 region has the DNA TGTGCCAGCAGTCCTCAGGACAGCCGGAATTCACCCCTCCACTTT. It specifies CASSPQDSRNSPLHF.

The rearrangement joins TRBV11-2 to TRBJ2-7; 10 positions match TRBD2. Germline values: CDR1 SGHAT, CDR2 FQNNGV. The CDR3 is 13 residues long. V lost 5 bases to trimming and J lost 7 bases; unmatched junction nucleotides: 5. The CDR3 DNA reads TGTGCCAGCAGCGAAGCGGGAGGGCGGGAGCAGTACTTC. This gives the protein CASSEAGGREQYF.

This clone occurred once. The chain couples TRBV28 to TRBJ1-2; no reliable D call. In germline, CDR1 is MDHEN, CDR2 SYDVKM. V was clipped by 2 bases and J by 0 bases, with 10 bases between them. This CDR3 spans 15 amino acids. Written as DNA, the CDR3 is TGTGCCAGCAGTTTAGTGGCTTTTTCTAACTATGGCTACACCTTC. The encoded protein is CASSLVAFSNYGYTF.

V usage is TRBV7-9 and J usage is TRBJ2-2; D is undetermined. The germline V gene encodes CDR1 SEHNR and CDR2 FQNEAQ (reference sequence). Trimming removed 6 bases from V and 0 bases from J, with 11 bases in between. The CDR3 length is 15 residues. The CDR3 DNA sequence: TGTGCCAGCAGGCCGGGCTTCGCGAACACCGGGGAGCTGTTTTTT. Translating it yields CASRPGFANTGELFF.

The V and J genes are TRBV5-1 and TRBJ2-1; TRBD2 agrees at 9 bases. V dropped 3 bases and J dropped 0; count of bases not matched to a gene: 4. The V gene's germline CDR1 is SGHRS and CDR2 YFSETQ. The CDR3 runs 16 residues. The CDR3: CASSSQAGGSYNEQFF. The CDR3 bases are TGCGCCAGCAGCTCCCAAGCGGGAGGCTCCTACAATGAGCAGTTCTTC.